This paragraph reports one T cell receptor beta chain. This entry comes from a study of blood T cell repertoires in COVID-19. The wider study: The United States, Italy and Spain supplied acute and convalescent COVID-19 samples. Nucleic acid was either cDNA or gDNA, and it came from T cells, B-cell-depleted T cells, or PBMCs.

CDR3 size: 16 residues. V was pared by 6 bases and J by 0 bases, with 3 bases of the junction left unmatched. Germline CDR1 and CDR2: SNHLY and FYNNEI. In the original analysis: Estimates of nucleated cell counts were drawn from the amplification of reference gene primers. Here immunoSEQ multiplex PCR was the method, and the copy in TCRdb shows in-frame clones only, minus some. V and J calls and clone size are as listed in that table; D and trimming were resolved from the DNA. The data show 230,000 or so clones, with approximately 83% seen just once and 4% to 5.5% held by the top ten. This chain uses TRBV2 with TRBJ1-4, with 11 nucleotides matching TRBD1. The TCR sequence derives from a man aged 45-65 years with active or convalescent COVID-19. Specimen: peripheral blood. CDR3 amino acids: CASSRTGGATNEKLFF. CDR3 DNA sequence: TGTGCCAGCAGCAGGACAGGGGGCGCAACTAATGAAAAACTGTTTTTT.